This T cell receptor (beta chain) appears in the sequencing data of a study of T cells in localized non-small cell lung cancer. Findings and caveats of the study: Uninvolved adjacent lung had more T cell clonality than any other tissue, topping tumor. Adjacent lung tissue had a median about 50 of the top 100 clones found in the tumor.

The repertoire was sequenced with immunoSEQ multiplex PCR; TCRdb's copy has only in-frame clones and lacks some. The table shows roughly 2,500 clones, with about two fifths occurring only once. Trimming shortened V by 3 bases and J by 14 bases, and 11 bases separated the two germline ends. CDR1 and CDR2 (germline): MDHEN, SYDVKM. The CDR3 totals 12 residues. With regard to this clone: Its antigen is undetermined.

Sequenced here: normal lung tissue next to the tumor, sampled before any cancer treatment. The V and J genes are TRBV28 and TRBJ1-6; the D is unclear. This clonotype originated in an older male donor with stage I lung adenocarcinoma. The CDR3 bases are TGTGCCAGCAGTTTTTCCCCCCGGGCCCTCCACTTT. Its protein is CASSFSPRALHF.